Described below is a single T cell receptor (beta chain) sequence and its context. As yet, its antigen is unknown. TCRdb's table, derived via immunoSEQ multiplex PCR, lists solely in-frame clones and lacks some. The sample consists of about 110,000 clones, roughly 88% of them appearing once. This specimen belongs to a study of cytomegalovirus exposure and HLA in healthy donors. Study findings and constraints: Rarity held for most TCR sequences, but there were some public TCRs that occurred in many donors. Later, an analysis found that TCR clusters from the first cohort tended to co-occur in the roughly 110 validation repertoires. Cytomegalovirus association was assigned to around 150 TCR beta chains.

The ends were cut back, 2 bases at V and 4 bases at J, with 11 bases in the middle. Looked up from germline, CDR1 is MNHNS and CDR2 is SASEGT. This CDR3 is built from 14 residues. The sequence was collected from a woman aged 18-29 years in good health and CMV-seronegative. The rearrangement joins TRBV6-1 to TRBJ2-5, with a possible D match to TRBD1 (6 bases). The specimen was PBMCs. CDR3 in DNA: TGTGCCAGCAGTGAAAACAGGGCACGAGAGACCCAGTACTTC. Translation: CASSENRARETQYF.